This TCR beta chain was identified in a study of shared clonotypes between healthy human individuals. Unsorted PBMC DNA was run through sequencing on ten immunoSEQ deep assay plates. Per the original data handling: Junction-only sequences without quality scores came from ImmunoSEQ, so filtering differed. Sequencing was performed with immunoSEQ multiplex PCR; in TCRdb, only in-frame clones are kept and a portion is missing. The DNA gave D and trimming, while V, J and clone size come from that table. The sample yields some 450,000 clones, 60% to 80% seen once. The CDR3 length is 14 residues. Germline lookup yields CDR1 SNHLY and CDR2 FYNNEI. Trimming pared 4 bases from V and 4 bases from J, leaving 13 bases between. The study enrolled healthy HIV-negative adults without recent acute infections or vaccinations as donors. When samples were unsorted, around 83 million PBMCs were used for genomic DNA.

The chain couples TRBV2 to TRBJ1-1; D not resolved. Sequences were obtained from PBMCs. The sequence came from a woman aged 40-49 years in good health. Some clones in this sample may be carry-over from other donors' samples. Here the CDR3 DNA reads TGTGCCAGCAGTGCTGAGGGAATCGGCACTGAAGCTTTCTTT. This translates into CASSAEGIGTEAFF.